The 21 T cell receptor beta chains below all came from one sample that was sequenced in a study of blood T cell repertoires in COVID-19. The data were produced by immunoSEQ multiplex PCR, yet TCRdb's version contains in-frame clones alone and is incomplete. This table holds approximately 74,000 clones, almost 80% found once. Sample: peripheral blood. These receptor sequences come from a man aged 55 to 70 with acute or convalescent COVID-19.

This rearrangement joins TRBV19 to TRBJ2-3; tentatively, D is TRBD1 (5 bases). Germline V gives CDR1 LNHDA, CDR2 SQIVND (reference sequence). Trimming removed 6 bases from V and 1 base from J, with 5 bases in between. The CDR3 contains 12 residues. CDR3 amino acids: CASSRGTDTQYF. CDR3 bases: TGTGCCAGTAGCAGGGGCACAGATACGCAGTATTTT. Full variable domain (remainder filled in from reference TRBV19 and TRBJ2-3): DGGITQSPKYLFRKEGQNVTLSCEQNLNHDAMYWYRQDPGQGLRLIYYSQIVNDFQKGDIAEGYSVSREKKESFPLTVTSAQKNPTAFYLCASSRGTDTQYFGPGTRLTVL.

The chain links TRBV6-2 or TRBV6-3 to TRBJ1-5, with no clear D. Germline CDR1 and CDR2: MNHEY and SVGEGT. V shed 5 bases and J shed 2 bases, with 13 bases lying between them. This CDR3 has 15 amino acids. CDR3 coding DNA: TGTGCCAGCAGTACTGCACTCCGCGGCAATCAGCCCCAGCATTTT. Its protein product is CASSTALRGNQPQHF.

V and J are TRBV24-1 and TRBJ1-2, with a weak D call TRBD1 (5 bases). The V gene's germline CDR1 is KGHDR and CDR2 SFDVKD. V dropped 3 bases and J dropped 2 bases, with 18 bases sitting between them. This CDR3 has 17 residues. The CDR3 sequence is CATSDSADRKGNYGYTF. The CDR3 DNA sequence: TGTGCCACCAGTGATAGTGCTGATCGGAAGGGGAACTATGGCTACACCTTC.

The chain is built from TRBV5-1 and TRBJ2-5; D is possibly TRBD2 (5 bases). This CDR3 comprises 15 residues. Germline CDR1 reads SGHRS; CDR2 reads YFSETQ. Trimming removed 0 bases from V and 3 bases from J, with 12 bases in between. For the CDR3, the DNA is TGCGCCAGCAGCTTGGCCGCCGGGAATAAAGAGACCCAGTACTTC. Its protein is CASSLAAGNKETQYF.

The chain has TRBV18 and TRBJ2-7; the D is unclear. The germline V and J ends were trimmed by 3 bases and 2 bases, with 5 bases remaining between them. The CDR3 is 12 residues long. The V gene's germline CDR1 is KGHSH and CDR2 LQKENI. CDR3 nucleotide sequence: TGTGCCAGCTCACCCGAGGCCTACGAGCAGTACTTC. Encoded protein: CASSPEAYEQYF.

J is TRBJ1-1 and V is TRBV18, with a possible D match to TRBD1 (6 bases). Per germline, CDR1 KGHSH and CDR2 LQKENI. Trimming left V 2 bases short and J 4 bases short, with 14 bases between. The CDR3 loop spans 15 amino acids. CDR3 sequence: CASSPRGGASTEAFF. CDR3 DNA sequence: TGTGCCAGCTCACCAAGGGGGGGCGCGAGCACTGAAGCTTTCTTT.

This clone was recorded once. J is TRBJ2-2 and V is TRBV24-1, with 10 bases matching TRBD1. V was clipped by 2 bases and J by 1 base; unmatched bases: 9. The CDR3 consists of 19 residues. Germline V gene lookup returns CDR1 KGHDR and CDR2 SFDVKD. The CDR3 DNA sequence: TGTGCCACCAGTGATTCCGCCCCGACAGGGGGCTGGAACACCGGGGAGCTGTTTTTT. This translates into CATSDSAPTGGWNTGELFF.

The chain recombines TRBV5-5 with TRBJ1-3, with unresolved D. Trimming pared 3 bases from V and 0 bases from J, leaving 10 bases between. CDR1 and CDR2 (germline): SGHKS, YYEKEE (reference sequence). This CDR3 region has 15 residues. CDR3 protein: CASSWREASGNTIYF. Here the CDR3 DNA reads TGTGCCAGCAGCTGGAGGGAGGCCTCTGGAAACACCATATATTTT.

The gene calls are TRBV28 and TRBJ1-5; D not certain. The V end lost 2 bases, the J end lost 7 bases, and 6 bases lay between the germline ends. Germline assignment: CDR1 MDHEN and CDR2 SYDVKM. The CDR3 sequence is 12 residues long. CDR3 nucleotides: TGTGCCAGCAGTTTACCTCGGCAGCCCCAGCATTTT. The encoded protein is CASSLPRQPQHF.

The CDR3 protein is CASSSQQGSQETQYF. DNA of the CDR3: TGTGCCAGCAGCTCACAACAGGGGAGTCAAGAGACCCAGTACTTC. The chain uses TRBV11-1 and TRBJ2-5; 7 nucleotides align to TRBD1. The CDR3 sequence is 15 residues long. The germline V gene encodes CDR1 SGHAT and CDR2 FQDESV (reference sequence). Trimming removed 4 bases from V and 2 bases from J; junction bases left unmatched: 7.

The V and J genes are TRBV30 and TRBJ1-6; no firm D call. Between the trimmed V and J ends, which lost 4 bases and 5 bases, there was a span of 9 bases. The germline gives CDR1 GTSNPN, CDR2 SVGIG (reference sequence). The CDR3 covers 13 residues. The CDR3 spells CAWNSGHNSPLHF. CDR3 DNA: TGTGCCTGGAACAGTGGCCATAATTCACCCCTCCACTTT. The full variable domain, rest sourced from reference TRBV30 and TRBJ1-6, is SQTIHQWPATLVQPVGSPLSLECTVEGTSNPNLYWYRQAAGRGLQLLFYSVGIGQISSEVPQNLSASRPQDRQFILSSKKLLLSDSGFYLCAWNSGHNSPLHFGNGTRLTVT.

The chain joins TRBV5-4 to TRBJ2-1; 8 bases line up with TRBD2. CDR3 length: 15 residues. Trimming removed 8 bases from V and 5 bases from J; junction bases left unmatched: 12. Looked up from germline, CDR1 is SGHNT and CDR2 is YYREEE (reference sequence). In DNA form, the CDR3 reads TGTGCCAGTACCTTTTTCCTAGCGGGTAACAATGAGCAGTTCTTC. The encoded protein is CASTFFLAGNNEQFF.

This chain connects TRBV5-1 to TRBJ1-5; D is unresolved. The CDR3 is 15 residues long. In germline, CDR1 is SGHRS, CDR2 YFSETQ. The germline V and J ends were trimmed by 1 base and 2 bases, with 10 bases remaining between them. The chain's CDR3 is CASSLLGSGNQPQHF. DNA of the CDR3: TGCGCCAGCAGCTTGCTCGGTTCCGGCAATCAGCCCCAGCATTTT.

This chain uses TRBV7-3 with TRBJ2-1; 10 bases match TRBD2. The CDR3 covers 15 residues. Germline V gene lookup returns CDR1 SGHTA and CDR2 FQGTGA. J was trimmed by 2 bases and V by 4 bases; bases with no gene match: 2. CDR3 sequence reads: CASSSSGGAYNEQFF. The CDR3 DNA reads TGTGCCAGCAGCTCAAGCGGGGGGGCCTACAATGAGCAGTTCTTC.

This clone appeared once. The chain joins TRBV6-6 to TRBJ1-5; perhaps TRBD1 as D (5 bases). The CDR3 runs 13 residues. The V and J ends lost 6 bases and 6 bases respectively, with 12 bases between them. CDR1 is MNHNY, CDR2 SVGAGI, per germline (reference sequence). DNA of the CDR3: TGTGCCAGCAGCCTCAGGGTGGCTCAGCCCCAGCATTTT. Amino acid sequence: CASSLRVAQPQHF.

The gene calls are TRBV6-6 and TRBJ2-1, with TRBD1 matching 8 bases. The V segment lost 5 bases and the J segment 6 bases; nucleotides outside the gene matches: 9. Germline values: CDR1 MNHNY, CDR2 SVGAGI (reference sequence). CDR3 length: 15 residues. In nucleotides, the CDR3 is TGTGCCAGCAGTCTCGACAGGGGCCTGTTCAATGAGCAGTTCTTC. It encodes CASSLDRGLFNEQFF.

The CDR3 DNA reads as TGCAGCGTTGAGCGGGGCTACGGGGAGACCCAGTACTTC. It yields the protein CSVERGYGETQYF. This chain connects TRBV29-1 to TRBJ2-5; D is possibly TRBD2 (6 bases). The CDR3 contains 13 residues. The V gene lost 3 bases and the J gene lost 5 bases, with 13 bases spanning the gap. Per germline, CDR1 SQVTM and CDR2 ANQGSEA. Based on the CDR3 plus reference TRBV29-1 and TRBJ2-5, the full variable domain is SAVISQKPSRDICQRGTSLTIQCQVDSQVTMMFWYRQQPGQSLTLIATANQGSEATYESGFVIDKFPISRPNLTFSTLTVSNMSPEDSSIYLCSVERGYGETQYFGPGTRLLVL.

This chain joins TRBV19 and TRBJ2-5, with no clear D. Germline V gene data show CDR1 as LNHDA and CDR2 as SQIVND (reference sequence). The germline V and J ends were trimmed by 3 bases and 1 base, with 9 bases remaining between them. The CDR3 contains 14 residues. CDR3 region: CASSISSPQETQYF. CDR3 coding DNA: TGTGCCAGTAGTATTAGTAGCCCCCAAGAGACCCAGTACTTC.

The chain uses TRBV7-9 and TRBJ1-1; unclear D gene. This CDR3 has 15 amino acids. V was clipped by 10 bases and J by 0 bases, with 18 bases between them. Germline CDR1 SEHNR, CDR2 FQNEAQ (reference sequence). The CDR3 region has the DNA TGTGCCACCCGATTCGGGGAAGTGATGAACACTGAAGCTTTCTTT. Protein sequence: CATRFGEVMNTEAFF.

The rearrangement links TRBV5-4 to TRBJ1-4; TRBD1 aligns across 7 bases. Trimming cost V 0 bases and J 5 bases; bases outside gene matches: 7. This CDR3 has 16 residues. Germline V gene lookup returns CDR1 SGHNT and CDR2 YYREEE (reference sequence). The CDR3 sequence: CASSLGGQNLNEKLFF. DNA for the CDR3: TGTGCCAGCAGCTTGGGGGGACAGAACTTAAATGAAAAACTGTTTTTT.

This clone appeared a few times. The gene calls are TRBV11-3 and TRBJ2-1; TRBD1 aligns across 9 bases. The germline V gene has CDR1 SGHNT and CDR2 YENEEA. Losses at the gene ends were 3 bases for V and 9 bases for J; bases not matched to a gene: 3. The CDR3 extends over 13 amino acids. Here the CDR3 DNA reads TGTGCCAGCAGCTTTGGGACAGGGACTGAGCAGTTCTTC. This gives the protein CASSFGTGTEQFF.